This T cell receptor (beta chain) is drawn from a study of cytomegalovirus exposure and HLA in healthy donors. Study-level points and caveats: Through in vitro validation, three CMV-associated chains were shown to be specific for CMV antigens.

This clone was seen once. Its antigen is unidentified. The CDR3 length is 15 residues. V lost 5 bases to trimming and J lost 1 base; unmatched junction nucleotides: 6. Per germline, CDR1 SGHTA and CDR2 FQGNSA. Sequenced by immunoSEQ multiplex PCR; TCRdb stores in-frame clones only, minus some. Counted here are some 100,000 clones, about 85% occurring once; the ten biggest clones make up 4% to 5.5%. Source material: PBMCs. The TCR originated in a man aged 18-30 years in good health and CMV-seropositive. V gene TRBV7-2 combines with J gene TRBJ2-3; TRBD1 agrees at 7 bases. The CDR3 coding sequence is TGTGCCAGCAGCCCCAGACAGGGCCGCACAGATACGCAGTATTTT. Its translation: CASSPRQGRTDTQYF.